This T cell receptor beta chain was observed in a study of blood T cell repertoires in COVID-19. Across the study: Samples taken during acute and convalescent COVID-19 were collected in the United States, Italy and Spain.

The CDR3 is 14 residues long. V lost 2 bases and J lost 4, with 12 bases in between. Germline V gene sequence: CDR1 SGHVS, CDR2 FNYEAQ. Original analysis: Cell counts per sample came from amplifying reference gene primers. The data were produced by immunoSEQ multiplex PCR, yet TCRdb's version contains in-frame clones alone and is incomplete. V and J calls and clone size are those listed in that table; D and trimming were worked out from the DNA. This table holds tens of thousands of clones, around 90% found once. This TCR derives from a man older than 75 with acute or convalescent COVID-19. What was sequenced was peripheral blood. The V gene is TRBV7-6, the J gene TRBJ2-7, with a tentative D call TRBD1 (6 bases). The CDR3 sequence: CASSLNRDAYEQYF. In nucleotides, the CDR3 is TGTGCCAGCAGCTTAAACAGGGACGCGTACGAGCAGTACTTC.